The present T cell receptor (beta chain) was sequenced within a study of shared clonotypes between healthy human individuals. Donors, healthy HIV-negative adults, lacked recent acute infections or vaccinations. The donors, all of them Caucasian adults, lived in Nashville, Tennessee. In the original workflow: ImmunoSEQ output held junction-only sequences without quality scores, so filtering differed. TCRdb's table, derived via immunoSEQ multiplex PCR, lists solely in-frame clones and lacks some. V and J calls and clone size are as listed in that table; D and trimming were resolved from the DNA. This table holds about 360,000 clones, over 70% found once. On this clone itself: Just one base apart from a much larger clone, this may be a read error.

This CDR3 comprises 11 residues. V lost 5 bases to trimming and J lost 0 bases, with 2 bases between them. This chain connects TRBV7-1 to TRBJ2-7; no definite D call. Being an ORF, TRBV7-1 has a function that is uncertain. This TCR was sampled from a man aged 30-40 years in good health. The sequenced material came from memory CD4+ T cells sorted from blood. As for subset: CD45RA-negative fraction. Here the CDR3 reads CASSASYEQYF. CDR3 nucleotides: TGTGCCAGCAGCGCCTCCTACGAGCAGTACTTC.